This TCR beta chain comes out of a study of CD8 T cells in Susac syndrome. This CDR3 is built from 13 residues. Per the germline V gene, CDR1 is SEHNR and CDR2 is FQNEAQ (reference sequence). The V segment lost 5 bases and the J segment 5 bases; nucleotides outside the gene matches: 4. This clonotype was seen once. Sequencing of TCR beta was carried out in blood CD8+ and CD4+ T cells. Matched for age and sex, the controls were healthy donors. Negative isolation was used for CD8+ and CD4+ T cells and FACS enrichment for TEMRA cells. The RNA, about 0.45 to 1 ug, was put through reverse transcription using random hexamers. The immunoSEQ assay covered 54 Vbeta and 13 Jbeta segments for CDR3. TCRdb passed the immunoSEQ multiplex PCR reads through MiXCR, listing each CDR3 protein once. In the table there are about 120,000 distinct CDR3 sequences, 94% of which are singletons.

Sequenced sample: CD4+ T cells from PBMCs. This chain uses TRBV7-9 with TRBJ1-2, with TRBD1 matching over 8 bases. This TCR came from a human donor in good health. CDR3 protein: CASSIGTGYGYTF. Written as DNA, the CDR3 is TGTGCCAGCAGCATTGGGACAGGTTATGGCTACACCTTC.